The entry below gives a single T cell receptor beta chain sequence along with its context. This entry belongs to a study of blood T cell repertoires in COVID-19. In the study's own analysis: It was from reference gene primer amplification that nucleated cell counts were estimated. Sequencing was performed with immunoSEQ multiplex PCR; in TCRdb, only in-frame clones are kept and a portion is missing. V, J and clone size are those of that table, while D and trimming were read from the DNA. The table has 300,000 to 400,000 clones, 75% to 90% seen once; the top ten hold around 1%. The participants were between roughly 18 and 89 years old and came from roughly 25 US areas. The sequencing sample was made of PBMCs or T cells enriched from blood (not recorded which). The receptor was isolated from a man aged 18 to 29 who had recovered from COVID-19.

CDR3 bases: TGTGCCAGCTCACCTTCAGAGCGAGATGAGCAGTTCTTC. Translated, it gives CASSPSERDEQFF. The chain employs TRBV18 and TRBJ2-1; D gene uncertain. Deletions cut 3 bases from V and 8 bases from J, with 11 bases between. Per germline, CDR1 KGHSH and CDR2 LQKENI. The CDR3 is 13 amino acids.